The clone carrying this T cell receptor (beta chain) was seen a few times. These data originate in a study of control samples from healthy donors and cancer patients. V was cut by 0 bases and J by 0 bases, with 6 bases left in between. From germline, CDR1 is LNHDA and CDR2 SQIVND (reference sequence). This CDR3 region has 14 residues. Libraries were prepared by immunoSEQ multiplex PCR; TCRdb keeps only in-frame clonotypes and omits some of them. In the table there are 150,000 to 200,000 clones, around nine tenths of which are singletons. The V call is TRBV19, the J call TRBJ2-7, with D hard to call. Sequences were obtained from blood. This sequence originates from a man aged 25 to 40 in good health. CDR3 region: CASSIEDGSYEQYF. The CDR3 DNA reads as TGTGCCAGTAGTATAGAGGACGGCTCCTACGAGCAGTACTTC.